The present TCR beta chain was sequenced within a study of long-term antiretroviral therapy in people with HIV. With regard to this clone: Its antigen is still unknown.

Per individual, the PBMC samples numbered at least one pre-ART and at least two post-ART. Study-level points and caveats: Once patients were on ART, diversity went higher but still fell short of transplant donor controls. The clones with expansion before ART were dominant in the repertoire at all time points. Blood collection from about 2004 to 2017 possibly occurred under older ART regimens.

V lost 4 bases to trimming and J lost 3 bases, with 18 bases between them. Germline values: CDR1 MNHNY, CDR2 SVGAGI (reference sequence). This CDR3 is 16 amino acids long. Researchers ran immunoSEQ v3.0 at survey level. Clones were sequenced by immunoSEQ multiplex PCR, and TCRdb holds only the in-frame ones, with some missing. The sample lists approximately 16,000 clones; around 88% were seen once. The clonotype was recovered from a young woman with HIV. The rearrangement joins TRBV6-6 to TRBJ1-1; a weak D match, TRBD1 (5 bases). Material: unsorted PBMCs, obtained roughly 2.3 years before starting antiretroviral therapy. CDR3 amino acids: CASSWGGYGADTEAFF. CDR3 coding DNA: TGTGCCAGCAGTTGGGGGGGGTACGGGGCGGACACTGAAGCTTTCTTT.